This TCR beta chain comes out of a study of shared clonotypes between healthy human individuals (TCRdb year 2020). With respect to the entire study: The cohort comprised a couple of women and three men aged 18 to 49 years. For each donor, CD4 naive and CD4 memory were each given three plates, CD8 naive was given two plates, and CD8 memory was given one plate. To estimate repertoire size and how much clonotypes are shared between individuals, the study performed deep sequencing of blood TCR repertoires from a handful of healthy adults. To increase sequencing depth and limit assay-specific biases, different laboratories used diverse techniques to prepare libraries and sequence TCR repertoires. Per donor, leukapheresis produced somewhere between about 0.85 and 8.9 billion PBMCs.

Note on this clone: The antigen this receptor binds is unknown. The sample holds no much larger clone one base away, and base qualities are not on file.

The donors were healthy, HIV-negative adults with no recently reported acute infections or vaccinations. Every donor was a Caucasian adult residing in Nashville, Tennessee, USA. CD4+ T cells were enriched by magnetic negative selection, after which naive cells were positively selected on CD45RA and the negative fraction was taken as the memory subset. Blood was obtained by leukapheresis, after which PBMCs were separated by Ficoll-Histopaque density gradient centrifugation and cryopreserved in liquid nitrogen vapor phase. Analytical flow cytometry was used to check the purity and quantity of each magnetically sorted T cell population. Each sorted fraction had its genomic DNA isolated and then quantified by UV absorbance on a Nanodrop 2000c. TCR CDR3 regions were amplified from genomic DNA by multiplex PCR using the deep immunoSEQ assay. For each cell subset, the extracted genomic DNA was distributed evenly across all wells of several immunoSEQ 96-well plates, and each plate served as one replicate. For sorted subsets, each replicate PCR was loaded with around 220 ng genomic DNA, equivalent to 30,000 or so T cell genomes. Purified libraries were measured with a Qubit 3.0 fluorometer, size-checked on a Bioanalyzer 2100, and measured again with the KAPA Library Quantification kit. A separate single-read 150-cycle Illumina NextSeq 550 flow cell was used to sequence each immunoSEQ 96-well plate. Processing in the source paper ran as follows. Because only junctional sequences without quality scores were contained in the immunoSEQ output, filtering matching that applied to full-length reads could not be performed. To assign V/J genes and CDR3, sequences were annotated against IMGT germline references using PyIR, a Python wrapper for IgBLAST v1.9. Reads with weak V/J assignments (E-value above 1e-6), missing CDR3, stop codons, out-of-frame junctions, or ambiguous translated residues were removed. A V3J clonotype was defined by an identical inferred V gene, J gene, and CDR3 amino acid sequence. To compute the percentage overlap between repertoires, the number of shared unique clonotypes was divided by the size of the smaller repertoire. Repertoire richness was assessed with RTK rarefaction, the Chao1 estimator, and Recon v2.1 estimates of unobserved clonotypes. Generation probabilities were computed with OLGA for all TCRbeta clonotypes obtained by the gDNA method from a few donors. TCRdb obtained this table from immuneACCESS and retained in-frame rearrangements with V and J assigned. These tables miss some clones; where compared with another copy, unresolved V genes account for less than half of the shortfall, and the remainder is unexplained. V, J and clone size are those of that table, while D and trimming were read from the DNA. The sample records 1,100,000 or so clones, 75% to 80% of which are singletons. In total, the top ten clones hold approximately 0.5% of the sample.

The junction shows trimming of 2 bases on V and 2 bases on J, plus 12 bases between the germline ends. The CDR3 covers 15 residues, taking in both the cysteine and the phenylalanine. The entry retains the CDR3 DNA only, 45 bases that are in frame from base 1. The germline V gene yields SGHTA for CDR1 and FQGNSA for CDR2. Beyond this particular receptor, the publication reports: The small number of donors limited the genetic and exposure-history diversity represented. Sampling was limited to blood, and TCR repertoires in tissue likely differ from TCR repertoires in blood. Even with the large sequencing depth, rarefaction of the sorted-subset datasets indicated that sequencing was incomplete. Compared with non-shared clonotypes, clonotypes shared by all four sorted-subset donors had higher generation probabilities. Estimated clonotype richness was generally larger for naive than for memory subsets. Pairwise subsampling led to the expectation that sequencing depth would affect the degree of clonotype sharing among donors. When a few donors were compared, the shared fraction of clonotypes was around 5% for naive CD4, roughly 3.4% for naive CD8, more than 2% for memory CD4, and about 0.36% for memory CD8.

The sequence is built from TRBV7-2 and TRBJ2-5, with a tentative D call of TRBD1 or TRBD2, each matching 5 bases. The receptor's source is a man aged 18 to 35 in good health. Some clones in this sample may be carry-over from other donors' samples. The sequenced material came from memory CD4+ T cells from PBMCs. Explained via the paper, the cell subset or site label denotes: CD45RA-negative fraction. The CDR3 region reads CASSLLGPQQETQYF. DNA sequence: TGTGCCAGCAGCTTATTGGGACCCCAACAAGAGACCCAGTACTTC.